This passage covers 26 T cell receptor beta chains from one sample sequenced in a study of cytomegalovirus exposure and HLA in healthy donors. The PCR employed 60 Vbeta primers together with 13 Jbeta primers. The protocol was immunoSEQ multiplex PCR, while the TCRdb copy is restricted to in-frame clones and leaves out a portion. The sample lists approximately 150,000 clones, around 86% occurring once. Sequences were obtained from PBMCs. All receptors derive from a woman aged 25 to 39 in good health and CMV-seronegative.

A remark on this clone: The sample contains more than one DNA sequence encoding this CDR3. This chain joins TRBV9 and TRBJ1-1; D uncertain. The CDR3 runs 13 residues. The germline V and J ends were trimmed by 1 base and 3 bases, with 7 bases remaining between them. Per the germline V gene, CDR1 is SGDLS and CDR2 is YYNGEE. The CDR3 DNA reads TGTGCCAGCAGCGTAAGCGGTGACACTGAAGCTTTCTTT. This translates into CASSVSGDTEAFF. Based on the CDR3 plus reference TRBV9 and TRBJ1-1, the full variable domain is DSGVTQTPKHLITATGQRVTLRCSPRSGDLSVYWYQQSLDQGLQFLIQYYNGEERAKGNILERFSAQQFPDLHSELNLSSLELGDSALYFCASSVSGDTEAFFGQGTRLTVV.

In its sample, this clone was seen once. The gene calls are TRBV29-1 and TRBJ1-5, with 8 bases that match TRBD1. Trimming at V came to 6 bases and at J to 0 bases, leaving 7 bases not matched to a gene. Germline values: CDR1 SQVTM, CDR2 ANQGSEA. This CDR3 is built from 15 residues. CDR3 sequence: CSVGQGRYSNQPQHF. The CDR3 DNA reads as TGCAGCGTCGGACAGGGCCGATATAGCAATCAGCCCCAGCATTTT.

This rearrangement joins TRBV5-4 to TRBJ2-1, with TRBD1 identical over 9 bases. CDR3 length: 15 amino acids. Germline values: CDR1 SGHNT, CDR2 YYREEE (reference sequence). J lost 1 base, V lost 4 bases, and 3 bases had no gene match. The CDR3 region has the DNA TGTGCCAGCAGCATCGGGACAGGGTCCTACAATGAGCAGTTCTTC. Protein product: CASSIGTGSYNEQFF.

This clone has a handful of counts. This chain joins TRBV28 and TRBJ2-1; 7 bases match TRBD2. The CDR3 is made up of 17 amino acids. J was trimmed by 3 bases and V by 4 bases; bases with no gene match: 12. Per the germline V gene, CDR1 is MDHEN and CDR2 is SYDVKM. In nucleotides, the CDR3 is TGTGCCAGCAGTTCCGCCTGGGCGGGAGCCAGCTACAATGAGCAGTTCTTC. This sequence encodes CASSSAWAGASYNEQFF.

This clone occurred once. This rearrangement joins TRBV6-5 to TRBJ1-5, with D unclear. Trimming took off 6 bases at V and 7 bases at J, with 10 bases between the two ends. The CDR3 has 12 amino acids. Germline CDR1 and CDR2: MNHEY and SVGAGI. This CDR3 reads CASSRERQPQHF. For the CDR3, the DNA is TGTGCCAGCAGCCGAGAACGACAGCCCCAGCATTTT.

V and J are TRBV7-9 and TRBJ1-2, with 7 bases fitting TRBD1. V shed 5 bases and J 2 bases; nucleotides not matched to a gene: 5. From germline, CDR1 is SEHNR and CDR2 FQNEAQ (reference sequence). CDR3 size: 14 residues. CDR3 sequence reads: CASSPPGQNYGYTF. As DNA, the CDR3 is TGTGCCAGCAGCCCCCCGGGACAGAACTATGGCTACACCTTC.

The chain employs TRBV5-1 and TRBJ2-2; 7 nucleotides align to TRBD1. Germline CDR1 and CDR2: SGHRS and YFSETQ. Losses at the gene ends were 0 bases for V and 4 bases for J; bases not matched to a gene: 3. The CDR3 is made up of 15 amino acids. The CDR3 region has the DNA TGCGCCAGCAGCTTGGACAGGGGCTTCACCGGGGAGCTGTTTTTT. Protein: CASSLDRGFTGELFF.

CDR3 loop: CASSSGTDFLEQYF. The CDR3 coding sequence is TGTGCCAGTAGTTCCGGGACAGATTTCCTCGAGCAGTACTTC. The chain couples TRBV19 to TRBJ2-7; the match to TRBD1 covers 7 bases. With 5 bases clipped from V and 6 bases from J, the junction kept 10 bases outside the gene matches. CDR3 size: 14 residues. Germline values: CDR1 LNHDA, CDR2 SQIVND (reference sequence).

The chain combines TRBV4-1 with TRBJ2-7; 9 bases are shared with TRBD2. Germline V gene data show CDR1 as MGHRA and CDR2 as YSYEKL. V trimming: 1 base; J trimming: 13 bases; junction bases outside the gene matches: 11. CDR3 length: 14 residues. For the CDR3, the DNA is TGCGCCAGCAGCCAAGGCGTCCGCGGGAGGGCTAGATACTTC. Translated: CASSQGVRGRARYF.

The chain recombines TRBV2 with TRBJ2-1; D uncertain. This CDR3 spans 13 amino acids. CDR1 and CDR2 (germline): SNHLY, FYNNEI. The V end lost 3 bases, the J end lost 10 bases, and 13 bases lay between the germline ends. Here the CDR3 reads CASSDRERGEQFF. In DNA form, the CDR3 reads TGTGCCAGCAGTGATAGAGAGCGTGGAGAGCAGTTCTTC.

The DNA of the CDR3 is TGTGCCAGCAGCCCAGTCGCCCAGGTGACCTACGAGCAGTACTTC. Translating it yields CASSPVAQVTYEQYF. The J gene is TRBJ2-7, the V gene TRBV7-9; D is unresolved. This CDR3 comprises 15 residues. Germline V gene lookup returns CDR1 SEHNR and CDR2 FQNEAQ (reference sequence). Trimming took 5 bases from V and 2 from J, leaving 16 bases between them.

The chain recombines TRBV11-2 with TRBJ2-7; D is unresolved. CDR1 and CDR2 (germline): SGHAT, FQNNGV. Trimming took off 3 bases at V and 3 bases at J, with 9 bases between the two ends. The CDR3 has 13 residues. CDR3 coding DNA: TGTGCCAGCAGCTTCGGGTCTCACTACGAGCAGTACTTC. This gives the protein CASSFGSHYEQYF.

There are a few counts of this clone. CDR3 protein: CASSPGQGADTQYF. The DNA for the CDR3 is TGTGCCAGCAGCCCCGGACAGGGCGCAGATACGCAGTATTTT. The chain links TRBV7-6 to TRBJ2-3, with 8 bases lining up with TRBD1. Germline values: CDR1 SGHVS, CDR2 FNYEAQ. The V gene end was trimmed by 5 bases and the J gene end by 4 bases; junction bases not matched to a gene: 5. This CDR3 has 14 amino acids.

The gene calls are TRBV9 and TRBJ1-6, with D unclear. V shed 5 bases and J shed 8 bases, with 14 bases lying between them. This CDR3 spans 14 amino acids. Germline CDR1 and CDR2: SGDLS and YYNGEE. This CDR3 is CASREDAVYSPLHF. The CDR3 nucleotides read TGTGCCAGCAGAGAGGATGCCGTGTATTCACCCCTCCACTTT.

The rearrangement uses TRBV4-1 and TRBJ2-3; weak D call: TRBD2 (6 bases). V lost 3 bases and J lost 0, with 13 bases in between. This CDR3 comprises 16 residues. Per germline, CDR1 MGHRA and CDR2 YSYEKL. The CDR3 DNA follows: TGCGCCAGCAGCCAGGACTCTAGCGAGAGCACAGATACGCAGTATTTT. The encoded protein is CASSQDSSESTDTQYF.

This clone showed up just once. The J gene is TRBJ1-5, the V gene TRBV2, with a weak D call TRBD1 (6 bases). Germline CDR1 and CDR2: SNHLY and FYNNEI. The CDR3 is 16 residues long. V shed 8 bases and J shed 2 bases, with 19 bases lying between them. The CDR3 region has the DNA TGTGCCAGCGGCCTTGGGGGGGGGCAAGGCAATCAGCCCCAGCATTTT. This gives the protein CASGLGGGQGNQPQHF.

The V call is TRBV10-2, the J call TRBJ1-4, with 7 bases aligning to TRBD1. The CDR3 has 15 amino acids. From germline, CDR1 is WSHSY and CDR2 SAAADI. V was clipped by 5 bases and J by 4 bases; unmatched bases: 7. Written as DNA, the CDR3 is TGCGCCAGCAGTTTACGACAGGGTAGTAATGAAAAACTGTTTTTT. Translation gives CASSLRQGSNEKLFF.

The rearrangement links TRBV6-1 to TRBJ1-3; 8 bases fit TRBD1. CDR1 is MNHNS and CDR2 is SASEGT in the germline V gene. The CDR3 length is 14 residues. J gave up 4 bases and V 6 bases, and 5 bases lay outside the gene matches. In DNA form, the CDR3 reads TGTGCCAGCAGATTACAGGGGGGCGGAAACACCATATATTTT. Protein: CASRLQGGGNTIYF.

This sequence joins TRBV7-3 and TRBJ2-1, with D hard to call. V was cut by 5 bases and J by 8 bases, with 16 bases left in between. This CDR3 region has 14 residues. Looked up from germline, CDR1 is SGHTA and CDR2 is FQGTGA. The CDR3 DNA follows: TGTGCCAGCAGCCCTTCCCCACTTAGCTATGAGCAGTTCTTC. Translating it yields CASSPSPLSYEQFF.

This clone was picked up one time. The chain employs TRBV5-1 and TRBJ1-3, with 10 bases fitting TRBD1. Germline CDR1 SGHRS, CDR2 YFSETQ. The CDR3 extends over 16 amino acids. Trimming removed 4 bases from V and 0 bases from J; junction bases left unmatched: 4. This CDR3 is CASSVRQGASGNTIYF. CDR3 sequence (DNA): TGCGCCAGCAGCGTACGACAGGGGGCCTCTGGAAACACCATATATTTT.

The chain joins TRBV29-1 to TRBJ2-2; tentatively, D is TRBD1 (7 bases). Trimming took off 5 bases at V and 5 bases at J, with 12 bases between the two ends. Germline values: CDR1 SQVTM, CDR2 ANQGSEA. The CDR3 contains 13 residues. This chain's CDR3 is CSVPRGDTGELFF. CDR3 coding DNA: TGCAGCGTTCCCAGGGGGGATACCGGGGAGCTGTTTTTT.

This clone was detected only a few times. The CDR3 reads CASSFRLAGHTDTQYF. The CDR3 DNA reads as TGTGCCAGCAGCTTTCGACTAGCGGGGCACACAGATACGCAGTATTTT. The chain carries TRBV5-6 and TRBJ2-3; TRBD2 agrees at 11 bases. The CDR3 contains 16 residues. Germline values: CDR1 SGHDT, CDR2 YYEEEE. J lost 2 bases, V lost 2 bases, and 4 bases had no gene match.

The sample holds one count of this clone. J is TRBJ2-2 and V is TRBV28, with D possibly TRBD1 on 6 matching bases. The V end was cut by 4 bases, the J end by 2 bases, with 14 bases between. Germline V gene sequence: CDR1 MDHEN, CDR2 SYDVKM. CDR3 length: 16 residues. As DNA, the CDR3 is TGTGCCAGCAGTTCCCGCCAGGGGCGAAACACCGGGGAGCTGTTTTTT. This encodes CASSSRQGRNTGELFF. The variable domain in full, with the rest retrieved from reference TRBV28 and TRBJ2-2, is DVKVTQSSRYLVKRTGEKVFLECVQDMDHENMFWYRQDPGLGLRLIYFSYDVKMKEKGDIPEGYSVSREKKERFSLILESASTNQTSMYLCASSSRQGRNTGELFFGEGSRLTVL.

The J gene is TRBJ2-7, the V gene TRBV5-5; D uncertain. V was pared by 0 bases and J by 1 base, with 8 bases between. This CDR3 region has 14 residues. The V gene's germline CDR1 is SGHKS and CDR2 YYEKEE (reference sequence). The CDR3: CASSLDPGSYEQYF. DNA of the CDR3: TGTGCCAGCAGCTTGGATCCGGGTTCCTACGAGCAGTACTTC.

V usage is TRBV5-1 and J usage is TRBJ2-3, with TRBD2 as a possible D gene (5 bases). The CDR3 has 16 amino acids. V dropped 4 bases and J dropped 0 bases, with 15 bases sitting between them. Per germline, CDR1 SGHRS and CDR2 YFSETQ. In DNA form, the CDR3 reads TGCGCCAGCAGCGGAAAGCGGACCTTTAGCACAGATACGCAGTATTTT. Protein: CASSGKRTFSTDTQYF.

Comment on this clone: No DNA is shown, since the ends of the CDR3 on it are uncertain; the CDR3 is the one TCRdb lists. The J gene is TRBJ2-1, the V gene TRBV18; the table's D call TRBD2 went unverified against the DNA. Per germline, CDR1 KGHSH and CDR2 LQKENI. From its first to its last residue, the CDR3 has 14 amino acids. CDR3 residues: CASSPLQRINEQFF.